The 4 T cell receptor beta chains below all came from one sample that was sequenced in a study of regulatory T cells in long-lasting Graves disease. Both iRepertoire HTBI primers and Arm-PCR of CDR3 regions were used to build the TCR beta libraries. TCRdb itself ran the multiplex PCR reads through MiXCR, one entry per CDR3 protein. Here the sample spans over 500,000 distinct CDR3 sequences, 15% to 20% being singletons. The time point was: newly diagnosed GD, antithyroid drugs for less than 3 months. Construction of the TCR library relied on RNA isolated from PBMCs. These data were also reused for a study on T cells in Graves' hyperthyroidism and ophthalmopathy.

Sequenced material: peripheral blood mononuclear cells (PBMCs), taken at new diagnosis, from a patient treated with antithyroid drugs. Receptor source: a man in his late teens or twenties with Graves disease.

This clonotype occurred many times. The J gene is TRBJ2-7, the V gene TRBV12-3 or TRBV12-4, with TRBD2 matching over 10 bases. Unmatched junction bases numbered 14, after V lost 6 bases and J lost 6 bases. CDR3 length: 16 amino acids. As DNA, the CDR3 is TGTGCCAGCAGCTCACCCGGGACTAGCGCTCCGGGCGAGCAGTACTTC. Protein sequence: CASSSPGTSAPGEQYF.

This clonotype has at least ten counts. The chain employs TRBV2 and TRBJ1-4; D might be TRBD1 (5 bases). Trimming shortened V by 7 bases and J by 5 bases, and 11 bases separated the two germline ends. This CDR3 is 13 amino acids long. Germline V CDR1 and CDR2: SNHLY, FYNNEI. CDR3 protein: CASTGTENEKLFF. DNA of the CDR3: TGTGCCAGCACCGGGACGGAGAATGAAAAACTGTTTTTT.

The table lists this clonotype with many counts. This chain uses TRBV5-1 with TRBJ1-1; TRBD1 matches at 8 bases. The V gene's germline CDR1 is SGHRS and CDR2 YFSETQ. The CDR3 has 14 residues. With 5 bases clipped from V and 1 base from J, the junction kept 4 bases outside the gene matches. CDR3 coding DNA: TGCGCCAGCAGAGTTGACAGGGGGAACACTGAAGCTTTCTTT. It translates to CASRVDRGNTEAFF.

The chain recombines TRBV29-1 with TRBJ1-1; D is uncertain. CDR3 size: 12 residues. The ends were cut back, 5 bases at V and 1 base at J, with 8 bases in the middle. The germline CDR1 and CDR2 sequences are SQVTM and ANQGSEA. CDR3 residues: CSVPDRNTEAFF. The CDR3 coding sequence is TGCAGCGTTCCTGATAGGAACACTGAAGCTTTCTTT.